Below, 28 T cell receptor beta chains from the same sample are listed, as sequenced in a study of T cells in Graves' hyperthyroidism and ophthalmopathy. The investigators amplified TCR beta CDR3 regions from RNA transcripts. During a first-round RT-PCR of the TCR CDR3, the HTBI primer set was used. Using its own MiXCR run on the multiplex PCR reads, TCRdb lists one record per CDR3 protein. This table holds just under 750,000 distinct CDR3 sequences, approximately 40% found once. Sequenced input: blood. All receptors come from a woman in her 40s with Graves' hyperthyroidism.

This clonotype came up a few times. The chain links TRBV7-2 to TRBJ2-7, with TRBD1 identical over 7 bases. Germline lookup yields CDR1 SGHTA and CDR2 FQGNSA. J gave up 2 bases and V 2 bases, and 9 bases lay outside the gene matches. The length of the CDR3 is 16 residues. The CDR3 DNA sequence: TGTGCCAGCAGCTTACAGCCAGGGGGTGTTCCCTACGAGCAGTACTTC. As protein: CASSLQPGGVPYEQYF.

This clonotype appeared many times. A junction boundary mismatches the germline segment, possibly from a read error. J is TRBJ2-5 and V is TRBV7-7; 10 nucleotides agree with TRBD1. CDR3 length: 15 residues. CDR1 is SSHAT and CDR2 is FNYEAQ in the germline V gene (reference sequence). The CDR3 DNA sequence: TGTGCTAGCAGCCCGGGGGGGACAGGGGCAGAGACCCAGTACTTC. Translated, it gives CASSPGGTGAETQYF.

This clonotype has at least ten counts. The chain is built from TRBV12-3 or TRBV12-4 and TRBJ1-2; TRBD1 agrees at 11 bases. J lost 8 bases, V lost 6 bases, and 11 bases had no gene match. The CDR3 consists of 15 residues. The CDR3 region has the DNA TGTGCCAGCAGGAGGACAGGGGGCGCTCGGGGAGGCTACACCTTC. Protein product: CASRRTGGARGGYTF.

The rearrangement uses TRBV7-9 and TRBJ1-1; D remains ambiguous. The germline CDR1 and CDR2 sequences are SEHNR and FQNEAQ (reference sequence). This CDR3 has 15 residues. V lost 1 base and J lost 4, with 13 bases in between. DNA for the CDR3: TGTGCCAGCAGCTTAGAGCTCGGTGTGAGCACTGAAGCTTTCTTT. This encodes CASSLELGVSTEAFF. The full variable domain, rest sourced from reference TRBV7-9 and TRBJ1-1, is DTGVSQNPRHKITKRGQNVTFRCDPISEHNRLYWYRQTLGQGPEFLTYFQNEAQLEKSRLLSDRFSAERPKGSFSTLEIQRTEQGDSAMYLCASSLELGVSTEAFFGQGTRLTVV.

A word on this clonotype: Possible read error: a much larger clone is one base away. The CDR3 coding sequence is TGTGCCAGCAGCGGGAACTCTGGAAACACCATATATTTT. Its translation: CASSGNSGNTIYF. This chain connects TRBV9 to TRBJ1-3; D remains unclear. The CDR3 extends over 13 amino acids. From germline, CDR1 is SGDLS and CDR2 YYNGEE. Between the trimmed V and J ends, which lost 3 bases and 0 bases, there was a span of 4 bases. Full variable domain (rest looked up from reference TRBV9 and TRBJ1-3): DSGVTQTPKHLITATGQRVTLRCSPRSGDLSVYWYQQSLDQGLQFLIQYYNGEERAKGNILERFSAQQFPDLHSELNLSSLELGDSALYFCASSGNSGNTIYFGEGSWLTVV.

This chain uses TRBV20-1 with TRBJ2-7; D gene ambiguous. CDR3 length: 13 residues. V lost 3 bases and J lost 2, with 11 bases in between. Germline CDR1 reads DFQATT; CDR2 reads SNEGSKA (reference sequence). The CDR3 DNA follows: TGCAGTGCTAGTCGGCTTACCGCCTACGAGCAGTACTTC. It encodes CSASRLTAYEQYF.

This clonotype was seen a few times. The CDR3 nucleotides read TGTGCCAGTAGTATAACCGACGCTCCCACCGGGGAGCTGTTTTTT. Its protein is CASSITDAPTGELFF. The chain is built from TRBV19 and TRBJ2-2; D remains unclear. V lost 2 bases and J lost 4, with 11 bases in between. CDR1 is LNHDA and CDR2 is SQIVND in the germline V gene (reference sequence). The CDR3 loop spans 15 amino acids.

The J gene is TRBJ1-2, the V gene TRBV20-1, with a weak D call TRBD1 (6 bases). CDR1 is DFQATT and CDR2 is SNEGSKA in the germline V gene (reference sequence). This CDR3 is built from 12 residues. CDR3 residues: CSRQATNYGYTF. The CDR3, as DNA: TGCAGCAGACAGGCAACAAACTATGGCTACACCTTC.

This clonotype showed up just a few times. V is TRBV6-1 and J is TRBJ2-7; maybe TRBD1 (5 bases). This CDR3 has 14 residues. Germline lookup yields CDR1 MNHNS and CDR2 SASEGT. The V and J ends lost 2 bases and 3 bases respectively, with 11 bases between them. CDR3 residues: CASSETGTIYEQYF. The CDR3 DNA follows: TGTGCCAGCAGTGAAACAGGTACCATCTACGAGCAGTACTTC.

This clonotype was seen a handful of times. The J gene is TRBJ1-1, the V gene TRBV7-2; possibly TRBD1 for D (5 bases). The CDR3 is 17 residues long. With 6 bases removed from V and 0 bases from J, the gap between germline ends came to 20 bases. Germline V lookup: CDR1 SGHTA, CDR2 FQGNSA. The CDR3 nucleotides read TGTGCCAGCAGTCCTATCAAGGACGGGGCCATGAACACTGAAGCTTTCTTT. Its protein product is CASSPIKDGAMNTEAFF.

This clonotype was observed at least ten times. The rearrangement links TRBV7-2 to TRBJ2-7; a weak D match, TRBD2 (5 bases). Trimming took 5 bases from V and 3 from J, leaving 17 bases between them. CDR1 and CDR2 (germline): SGHTA, FQGNSA. The CDR3 has 15 amino acids. This chain's CDR3 is CASSPSGGPIYEQYF. DNA for the CDR3: TGTGCCAGCAGCCCATCTGGAGGACCCATCTACGAGCAGTACTTC.

Details on this clonotype: A junction boundary mismatches the germline segment, possibly from a read error. This rearrangement joins TRBV7-9 to TRBJ2-2; D is perhaps TRBD2 (6 bases). The CDR3 has 13 amino acids. Germline V gene data show CDR1 as SEHNR and CDR2 as FQNEAQ (reference sequence). Here the CDR3 DNA reads TGTGCCGGCAGCAGGGACTCATTCGGGGAGCTGTTTTTT. Residues: CAGSRDSFGELFF.

V is TRBV12-5 and J is TRBJ2-5, with TRBD1 as a possible D gene (6 bases). The germline V gene encodes CDR1 LGHNT and CDR2 FRNRAP. Trimming cost V 1 base and J 3 bases, with 15 bases left between them. The CDR3 is made up of 16 amino acids. Written as DNA, the CDR3 is TGTGCTAGTGGTTTGGCGGACGGACAGACCGAAGAGACCCAGTACTTC. Protein: CASGLADGQTEETQYF.

This clonotype was seen ten or more times. This sequence joins TRBV20-1 and TRBJ1-4; possible D gene TRBD1, 5 bases. CDR1 and CDR2 (germline): DFQATT, SNEGSKA (reference sequence). The CDR3 covers 12 residues. Trimming took off 5 bases at V and 5 bases at J, with 9 bases between the two ends. The DNA for the CDR3 is TGCAGTGCTCGCGACAGAAATGAAAAACTGTTTTTT. It encodes CSARDRNEKLFF.

In its sample, this clonotype was seen a few times. This chain joins TRBV12-3 or TRBV12-4 and TRBJ1-2, with TRBD1 matching over 9 bases. The J segment lost 5 bases and the V segment lost 6 bases, leaving 10 bases of the junction unmatched. The CDR3 spans 15 residues. CDR3 DNA sequence: TGTGCCAGCAGATTCTTACAGGGGGCTGAGTATGGCTACACCTTC. Its translation is CASRFLQGAEYGYTF.

This chain joins TRBV11-1 and TRBJ2-7, with 11 positions matching TRBD2. TRBJ2-1 matches the DNA end more closely, so the J call is doubtful. There are 15 residues in the CDR3. CDR1 is SGHAT, CDR2 FQDESV, per germline (reference sequence). This CDR3 is CASSPGLAAYNEQFF. As DNA, the CDR3 is TGTGCCAGCAGCCCGGGACTAGCGGCCTACAATGAGCAGTTCTTC.

This rearrangement joins TRBV10-3 to TRBJ2-7, with D unresolved. Between the trimmed V and J ends, which lost 10 bases and 0 bases, there was a span of 16 bases. CDR1 is ENHRY and CDR2 is SYGVKD in the germline V gene. CDR3 length equals 14 residues. The DNA for the CDR3 is TGTGCCAGCAGCGTACACGGGCCCTCCTACGAGCAGTACTTC. The encoded protein is CASSVHGPSYEQYF.

For this clonotype: A much larger clone is a single base away; this may be a read error. The rearrangement links TRBV10-3 to TRBJ2-7; no firm D call. V lost 10 bases to trimming and J lost 0 bases, with 19 bases between them. CDR1 and CDR2 (germline): ENHRY, SYGVKD. This CDR3 is 15 amino acids long. In nucleotides, the CDR3 is TGTGCCAACAGCGTAGACGGAGATATCTCCTACGAGCAGTACTTC. This codes for CANSVDGDISYEQYF.

V and J are TRBV20-1 and TRBJ1-2, with 8 bases that match TRBD1. The CDR3 is 13 amino acids. Germline V gene lookup returns CDR1 DFQATT and CDR2 SNEGSKA (reference sequence). The junction had 3 bases not matched to a gene; V was cut back by 3 bases and J by 3 bases. The CDR3 here is CSARQGADYGYTF. The CDR3 DNA reads TGCAGTGCTAGGCAGGGGGCGGACTATGGCTACACCTTC.

This rearrangement joins TRBV5-5 to TRBJ1-2; unclear D gene. Germline CDR1 SGHKS, CDR2 YYEKEE (reference sequence). Trimming pared 2 bases from V and 4 bases from J, leaving 12 bases between. The CDR3 extends over 14 amino acids. The DNA for the CDR3 is TGTGCCAGCAGCTTTCATCCCCCCCCCTATGGCTACACCTTC. Its protein is CASSFHPPPYGYTF.

This clonotype was picked up many times. The J gene is TRBJ1-1, the V gene TRBV15; D unresolved. The CDR3 extends over 13 amino acids. V lost 4 bases and J 4 bases, leaving 10 bases between the germline ends. CDR1 and CDR2 (germline): LNHNV, YYDKDF (reference sequence). The CDR3 region has the DNA TGTGCCACCAGCAAAATCTCGACCACTGAAGCTTTCTTT. Amino acid sequence: CATSKISTTEAFF.

This clonotype was seen repeatedly, ten times or more. The chain links TRBV7-8 to TRBJ1-2; D remains ambiguous. In germline, CDR1 is SGHVS, CDR2 FQNEAQ. The CDR3 loop spans 13 amino acids. The ends were cut back, 1 base at V and 4 bases at J, with 7 bases in the middle. The chain's CDR3 is CASSLVGIYGYTF. CDR3 nucleotide sequence: TGTGCCAGCAGCTTAGTTGGCATCTATGGCTACACCTTC.

This chain links TRBV12-3 or TRBV12-4 with TRBJ2-1; D not certain. V lost 3 bases, J lost 3 bases, and 21 bases lay in between. The CDR3 is 18 residues long. CDR3 amino acids: CASSLGRETSSDYNEQFF. The CDR3 bases are TGTGCCAGCAGTTTGGGCCGCGAAACCTCCTCTGACTACAATGAGCAGTTCTTC.

This clonotype was seen a few times. The CDR3 is CSARVADTQYF. In nucleotides, the CDR3 is TGCAGTGCTAGAGTGGCGGATACGCAGTATTTT. The chain has TRBV20-1 and TRBJ2-3; D gene uncertain. The V end was cut by 1 base, the J end by 6 bases, with 5 bases between. The germline gives CDR1 DFQATT, CDR2 SNEGSKA (reference sequence). There are 11 residues in the CDR3.

The rearrangement joins TRBV12-3 or TRBV12-4 to TRBJ1-3, with 8 bases fitting TRBD1. With 6 bases clipped from V and 4 bases from J, the junction kept 8 bases outside the gene matches. This CDR3 comprises 15 residues. Here the CDR3 reads CASRSTGERGNTIYF. CDR3 DNA sequence: TGTGCCAGCAGGTCGACAGGGGAGAGGGGAAACACCATATATTTT.

This clonotype was counted many times. The V and J genes are TRBV6-5 and TRBJ2-5; possible D gene TRBD1, 5 bases. CDR1 MNHEY and CDR2 SVGAGI come from the germline V gene. V dropped 4 bases and J dropped 4 bases, with 10 bases sitting between them. This CDR3 region has 13 residues. The CDR3 nucleotides read TGTGCCAGCAGTTCGGTGGGGCGAGAGACCCAGTACTTC. Protein product: CASSSVGRETQYF.

V usage is TRBV11-2 and J usage is TRBJ1-1; D is perhaps TRBD1 (5 bases). Germline V gene lookup returns CDR1 SGHAT and CDR2 FQNNGV. This CDR3 has 12 amino acids. Deletions cut 5 bases from V and 6 bases from J, with 10 bases between. The CDR3 DNA reads TGTGCCAGCAGCCCCTGGGGGGCTGAAGCTTTCTTT. This translates into CASSPWGAEAFF.

The V gene is TRBV4-1, the J gene TRBJ1-4; 8 bases match TRBD1. Trimming removed 4 bases from V and 7 bases from J; junction bases left unmatched: 8. The germline V gene encodes CDR1 MGHRA and CDR2 YSYEKL. The CDR3 contains 15 residues. CDR3 DNA: TGCGCCAGCAGCCGAAGCGGACAGGGTGGTGAAAAACTGTTTTTT. This codes for CASSRSGQGGEKLFF.